The 8 T cell receptor beta chains in this list originate from one sample, sequenced in a study of Ad26.COV2.S vaccination and SARS-CoV-2 variants. Described treatment: about 20 received Ad26.COV2.S at low or high dose, single or two shots; about 5 received placebo; per-sample allocation not given. Samples came from day 63 after the first vaccine or placebo injection. Libraries were prepared by immunoSEQ multiplex PCR; TCRdb keeps only in-frame clonotypes and omits some of them. This sample has approximately 280,000 clones, with around 87% found just once. The sample consisted of peripheral blood, taken in a trial of Ad26.COV2.S vaccine versus placebo. These receptors were collected from a person aged 18-65 years who received the Ad26.COV2.S COVID-19 vaccine or a placebo.

J is TRBJ2-1 and V is TRBV5-1; 7 bases match TRBD2. The CDR3 consists of 15 residues. Looked up from germline, CDR1 is SGHRS and CDR2 is YFSETQ. Trimming took 2 bases from V and 0 from J; bases not matched to a gene: 2. CDR3 amino acids: CASSFSSGSYNEQFF. CDR3 DNA sequence: TGCGCCAGCAGCTTCTCTAGCGGCTCCTACAATGAGCAGTTCTTC. Supplemented by reference TRBV5-1 and TRBJ2-1, the full variable domain reads KAGVTQTPRYLIKTRGQQVTLSCSPISGHRSVSWYQQTPGQGLQFLFEYFSETQRNKGNFPGRFSGRQFSNSRSEMNVSTLELGDSALYLCASSFSSGSYNEQFFGPGTRLTVL.

A few counts support this clone. The gene calls are TRBV5-1 and TRBJ2-2; D may be TRBD1 (6 bases). Germline values: CDR1 SGHRS, CDR2 YFSETQ. The CDR3 spans 14 residues. Trimming removed 6 bases from V and 0 bases from J, with 9 bases in between. CDR3 in DNA: TGCGCCAGCATCACAGGGCCGAACACCGGGGAGCTGTTTTTT. Translating gives CASITGPNTGELFF.

The chain combines TRBV15 with TRBJ1-5; D might be TRBD1 (6 bases). This CDR3 contains 21 residues. V was clipped by 0 bases and J by 0 bases, with 24 bases between them. Germline assignment: CDR1 LNHNV and CDR2 YYDKDF (reference sequence). The CDR3 is CATSRDIMWRDNTHSNQPQHF. The CDR3 coding sequence is TGTGCCACCAGCAGAGATATAATGTGGAGGGACAACACTCATAGCAATCAGCCCCAGCATTTT.

The V and J genes are TRBV3-1 (or the pseudogene TRBV3-2) and TRBJ1-4; D not resolved. V lost 3 bases, J lost 4 bases, and 15 bases lay in between. Germline loops: CDR1 LGHDT, CDR2 YNNKEL (reference sequence). There are 16 residues in the CDR3. Here the CDR3 reads CASSQRSGDFNEKLFF. In nucleotides, the CDR3 is TGTGCCAGCAGCCAGCGATCGGGAGACTTTAATGAAAAACTGTTTTTT.

The chain combines TRBV10-3 with TRBJ2-2; maybe TRBD2 (7 bases). V lost 11 bases, J lost 8 bases, and 12 bases lay in between. The CDR3 extends over 11 amino acids. Germline V gene data show CDR1 as ENHRY and CDR2 as SYGVKD. CDR3 in DNA: TGTGCCGCGGGGGCCCTGGGGGAGCTGTTTTTT. Its protein is CAAGALGELFF.

This chain connects TRBV12-5 to TRBJ2-7; tentative D call: TRBD1 (6 bases). The CDR3 sequence is 17 residues long. Germline V CDR1 and CDR2: LGHNT, FRNRAP. Trimming pared 2 bases from V and 6 bases from J, leaving 23 bases between. CDR3 loop: CASGLSPWTVGMIEQYF. For the CDR3, the DNA is TGTGCTAGTGGTTTGAGCCCCTGGACAGTTGGGATGATCGAGCAGTACTTC.

The rearrangement uses TRBV13 and TRBJ1-1; perhaps TRBD1 as D (6 bases). The CDR3 loop spans 14 amino acids. V lost 2 bases, J lost 2 bases, and 9 bases lay in between. Germline-derived CDR1 and CDR2 are PRHDT and FYEKMQ (reference sequence). CDR3 region: CASSLTGTNTEAFF. The CDR3 DNA reads TGTGCCAGCAGCTTAACCGGGACAAACACTGAAGCTTTCTTT.

The chain uses TRBV6-1 and TRBJ1-1; D is undetermined. This CDR3 is 13 amino acids long. Germline CDR1 is MNHNS and CDR2 is SASEGT. V was cut by 3 bases and J by 1 base, with 6 bases left in between. In DNA, the CDR3 is TGTGCCAGCAGTGATGGGCAGAACACTGAAGCTTTCTTT. Translating gives CASSDGQNTEAFF.